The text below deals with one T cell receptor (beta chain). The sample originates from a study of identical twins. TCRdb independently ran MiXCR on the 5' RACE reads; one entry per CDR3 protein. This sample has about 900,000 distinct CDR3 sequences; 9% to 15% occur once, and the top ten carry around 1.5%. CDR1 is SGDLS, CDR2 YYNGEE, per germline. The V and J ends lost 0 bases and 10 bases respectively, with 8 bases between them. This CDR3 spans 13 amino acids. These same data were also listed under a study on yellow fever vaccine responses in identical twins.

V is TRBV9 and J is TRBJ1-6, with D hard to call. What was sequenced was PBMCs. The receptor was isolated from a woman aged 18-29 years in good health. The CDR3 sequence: CASSVDSRSPLHF. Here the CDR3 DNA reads TGTGCCAGCAGCGTAGACTCACGGTCACCCCTCCACTTT.